The rows below give T cell receptor beta chains drawn from one sample of a study of PD-1 blockade in mismatch repair-deficient tumors. Sequencing was performed with immunoSEQ multiplex PCR; in TCRdb, only in-frame clones are kept and a portion is missing. The table records 35,000 to 40,000 clones, 70% to 80% of them present only once. The specimen comprised peripheral blood, sampled 4 weeks after starting pembrolizumab. The receptors stem from an adult with mismatch repair-deficient cancer. Each CDR3 is given with its conserved first and last residue. The D gene is left open where the match is weak. Size values are once, few and many counts, or a class for expanded clones, and some rows have none.

TRBV6-5	TRBJ2-2	.	.	TGTGCCAGCAGTTACTGGGATTCTGGCGGGGAGCTGTTTTTT	CASSYWDSGGELFF
TRBV6-1	TRBJ2-3	few	.	TGTGCCAGCAGTGAAGGAATAGGGGGCACAGATACGCAGTATTTT	CASSEGIGGTDTQYF
TRBV19	TRBJ2-6	.	.	TGTGCCAGTACCGAGACGGGATGGGGAGCTGGGGCCAACGTCCTGACTTTC	CASTETGWGAGANVLTF
TRBV6-5	TRBJ1-3	once	.	TGTGCCAGCAGTTTCACACTGGAACTATCTGGAAACACCATATATTTT	CASSFTLELSGNTIYF
TRBV5-5	TRBJ2-5	.	.	TGTGCCAGCAGCTTTGTCGCGGGTTGGGAGACCCAGTACTTC	CASSFVAGWETQYF
TRBV4-3	TRBJ2-5	.	TRBD2	TGCGCCAGCAGCCATCCTGGGAAGGGATTCGCCGGGGGGAAGAGAACCCAGTACTTC	CASSHPGKGFAGGKRTQYF
TRBV5-5	TRBJ1-1	.	.	TGTGCCAGCAGCTTGTGGGGCAGTAACACTGAAGCTTTCTTT	CASSLWGSNTEAFF
TRBV27	TRBJ1-5	.	.	TGTGCCAGCAGGAACGACAGATATCAGCCCCAGCATTTT	CASRNDRYQPQHF
TRBV28	TRBJ2-5	.	TRBD1	TGTGCCAGCAGTCCGACACGGACAGGGGATAGGGAGACCCAGTACTTC	CASSPTRTGDRETQYF
TRBV5-1	TRBJ1-6	once	TRBD1	TGCGCCAGCAGCTTGGCCGTCGACAGGGTAGGGTATAATTCACCCCTCCACTTT	CASSLAVDRVGYNSPLHF
TRBV25-1	TRBJ2-1	.	TRBD1	TGTGCCAGCAGTGGCCTATTTAGGGGCAGGGGGCCTGACAATGAGCAGTTCTTC	CASSGLFRGRGPDNEQFF
TRBV5-5	TRBJ2-7	.	.	TGTGCCAGCAGCTTGTGGACGCACCTCTACGAGCAGTACTTC	CASSLWTHLYEQYF
TRBV30	TRBJ2-5	few	.	TGTGCCTGGAGTGAAGACCAGGAGACCCAGTACTTC	CAWSEDQETQYF
TRBV6-6	TRBJ1-2	few	.	TGTGCCAGCACCGCAGGGGAATATGGCTACACCTTC	CASTAGEYGYTF
TRBV6-1	TRBJ1-2	.	.	TGTGCCAGCAGGCCAGGGGTAGGCGGCTACACCTTC	CASRPGVGGYTF
TRBV28	TRBJ2-1	once	.	TGTGCCAGCAGTTTACTGTGGCGGCGGGTGATAGGTGGTGAGCAGTTCTTC	CASSLLWRRVIGGEQFF
TRBV14	TRBJ2-5	.	.	TGTGCCAGCAGCCAAGAGATCGGGACCCAGTACTTC	CASSQEIGTQYF
TRBV11-2	TRBJ2-6	.	.	TGTGCCAGCAGCTCACCAGCGGGCCGTTCTGGGGCCAACGTCCTGACTTTC	CASSSPAGRSGANVLTF
TRBV7-2	TRBJ2-7	.	.	TGTGCCAGCAGCTCAGAGTACGAGCAGTACTTC	CASSSEYEQYF
TRBV11-1	TRBJ1-4	many	TRBD1	TGTGCCAGCAGCTTGACGGGACAGAGTAATGAAAAACTGTTTTTT	CASSLTGQSNEKLFF
TRBV2	TRBJ1-1	.	.	TGTGCCAGCAGTGAATGGAACTGGACGGAGAACACTGAAGCTTTCTTT	CASSEWNWTENTEAFF
TRBV5-1	TRBJ2-6	.	TRBD1	TGCGCCAGCAGCTTGTTTGGGACAGGGCGGACTGGGGCCAACGTCCTGACTTTC	CASSLFGTGRTGANVLTF
TRBV11-3	TRBJ2-7	.	TRBD2	TGTGCCAGCAGCCGAGGGACTAGCGGTGGGTACGAGCAGTACTTC	CASSRGTSGGYEQYF
TRBV6-4	TRBJ2-2	.	.	TGTGCCAGCAGTGACTCGAGCACCGGGGAGCTGTTTTTT	CASSDSSTGELFF
TRBV10-3	TRBJ2-5	.	.	TGTGCCACAGGGCCTAAAGAGACCCAGTACTTC	CATGPKETQYF
TRBV9	TRBJ1-1	.	.	TGTGCCAGCAGCGTAGGGGCAGGGAACACTGAAGCTTTCTTT	CASSVGAGNTEAFF